The clone carrying this T cell receptor beta chain came up a few times. All of the isolated RNA was reverse transcribed, so expressed TCRB transcripts were sequenced. Libraries were prepared by immunoSEQ multiplex PCR; TCRdb keeps only in-frame clonotypes and omits some of them. The table lists some 900,000 clones, roughly 16% of them singletons. The record originates from a study of beta chain features in type 1 diabetes. Trimming cost V 5 bases and J 3 bases; bases outside gene matches: 6. The CDR3 consists of 15 residues. CDR1 is SGHTA and CDR2 is FQGNSA in the germline V gene. This TCR was sampled from a woman younger than 30 in good health. This chain joins TRBV7-2 and TRBJ1-4; 7 positions match TRBD1. The sequencing sample was made of naive CD4+ T cells from blood. The CDR3 coding sequence is TGTGCCAGCAGCCTACAGGGGTTGGCTAATGAAAAACTGTTTTTT. Translated, it gives CASSLQGLANEKLFF.